What follows is one TCR beta chain and its context. These data are taken from a study of memory CD4+ T cells and cytomegalovirus serostatus. The sort gate was single viable CD3+CD4+CD8-CD45RO+ cells for memory CD4+ T cells. Serostatus was set by detecting CMV pp150, pp28, p38, p52 IgG. Total CD4+ T cells were enriched by CD4 positive selection. Germline-derived CDR1 and CDR2 are SGHNT and YENEEA. The ends lost 3 bases at V and 6 bases at J; junction bases unmatched: 4. This CDR3 is built from 14 residues. Per the authors' pipeline: After removing out-of-frame reads, under 2.5 million distinct TCRbeta sequences remained. Data came from immunoSEQ multiplex PCR; TCRdb stores just in-frame clones and leaves some out. V, J and clone size are taken as reported in that table, and D and trimming were inferred from the DNA itself. The sample carries over 45,000 clones, roughly 84% recorded once.

The TCR comes from an adult in good health and CMV-seronegative. Some clones in this sample may be carry-over from other donors' samples. This chain links TRBV11-3 with TRBJ2-1, with 8 bases fitting TRBD2. Source material: memory CD4+ T cells from blood. Written as DNA, the CDR3 is TGTGCCAGCAGCTTCGGGACTAGTGGCAATGAGCAGTTCTTC. Protein product: CASSFGTSGNEQFF.